This TCR beta chain came from a study of T cells in Graves' hyperthyroidism and ophthalmopathy. Study outcomes and limitations: The model identified upcoming ophthalmopathy a median approximately six months ahead of onset.

TCR beta CDR3 regions were amplified from RNA transcripts. An initial round of RT-PCR targeting the TCR CDR3 relied on the HTBI primer set. MiXCR, run by TCRdb on the multiplex PCR reads, gives a single entry per CDR3 protein. The sample comprises about 600,000 distinct CDR3 sequences, 13% to 15% of which are singletons, and 6.5% to 9% rests with the top ten. Many counts were recorded for this clonotype. Its antigen is not known. The CDR3 extends over 16 amino acids. The germline CDR1 and CDR2 sequences are MNHEY and SMNVEV (reference sequence). The V end lost 0 bases, the J end lost 1 base, and 13 bases lay between the germline ends.

The sample comprised blood. The clonotype originates from a young woman with Graves' ophthalmopathy. The rearrangement joins TRBV27 to TRBJ2-7; D remains unclear. In DNA, the CDR3 is TGTGCCAGCAGTTTATCGCACGGAGACAAGTCCTACGAGCAGTACTTC. It specifies CASSLSHGDKSYEQYF.